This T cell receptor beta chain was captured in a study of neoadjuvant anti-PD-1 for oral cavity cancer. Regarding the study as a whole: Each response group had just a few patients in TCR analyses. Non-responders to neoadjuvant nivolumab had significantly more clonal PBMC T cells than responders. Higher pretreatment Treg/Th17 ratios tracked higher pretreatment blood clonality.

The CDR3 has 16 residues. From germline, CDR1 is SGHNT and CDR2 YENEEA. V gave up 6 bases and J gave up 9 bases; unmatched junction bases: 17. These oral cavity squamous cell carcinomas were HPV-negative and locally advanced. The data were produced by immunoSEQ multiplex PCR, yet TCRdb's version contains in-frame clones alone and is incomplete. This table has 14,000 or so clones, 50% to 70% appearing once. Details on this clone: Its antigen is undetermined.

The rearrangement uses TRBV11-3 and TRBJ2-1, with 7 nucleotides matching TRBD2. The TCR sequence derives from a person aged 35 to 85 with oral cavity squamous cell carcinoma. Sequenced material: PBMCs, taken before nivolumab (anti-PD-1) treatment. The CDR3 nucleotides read TGTGCCAGCAGTCTTCCTCGCGCGGGAGTTGGTGTTGAGCAGTTCTTC. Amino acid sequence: CASSLPRAGVGVEQFF.